This T cell receptor (beta chain) came from a study of cytomegalovirus exposure and HLA in healthy donors (dated by TCRdb to the late 2010s). In the study overall: An earlier analysis of several hundred of the donors reported approximately 280 Gb of sequence data and around 100 million unique TCR beta sequences obtained from around 180 million T cells. Besides the first cohort of roughly 640 subjects, a separate validation cohort made up of roughly 130 different subjects was used. Every discovery cohort repertoire had been produced on one sequencing platform. In a later analysis, previously published TCR beta repertoires from 550 to 700 donors were re-analyzed and high-resolution HLA genotyping was added so that TCR occurrence patterns could be studied. A later genetic analysis used genome-wide SNP genotypes for about three fifths of the 666 donors, treating that subset as a discovery cohort. The study profiled the T cell repertoires of more than 500 subjects by immunosequencing and related them to cytomegalovirus serostatus. Among about 390 genotyped donors of the cohort, an average of 235,054 unique TCR beta nucleotide sequences were sequenced per donor, roughly 20% of them non-productive. Among the roughly 410 genotyped donors, around 81% belonged to the genetic ancestry cluster associated with self-reported Caucasian donors. Rather than using new phenotypic data, the later analysis identified candidate immune exposures from TCR beta sequences and from how often those sequences occurred across donors. A handful of DR-DQ haplotypes were handled as single units for association and clustering because linkage in the cohort was strong. In an earlier analysis of a few hundred of the donors, high-throughput TCR beta sequencing was used to judge whether each TCR beta V gene segment behaved as functional or pseudogenic. The aim of the study was to test whether cataloging public T cell receptors could identify signatures of past pathogen exposure. HLA typing included class I and class II loci at four-digit resolution. To predict cytomegalovirus infection status, the study brought together high-throughput TCR immunosequencing, statistical association of individual TCRs with disease status, and machine learning. Typing coverage varied by locus: roughly 620-640 donors for A, B, C, DRB1 and DQB1; roughly 510 for DQA1; about 600 for DPA1; some 470 for DPB1. Donor age, sex, ethnicity and CMV serostatus were collected together with the repertoire data. About 300 gigabases of sequencing data and around 85 million unique TCR sequences made up an early release that covered 500 to 700 HLA-typed donors. Overall results and qualifications from the work: V-gene and J-gene trimming of TCR beta chains was associated with a missense DCLRE1C variant in a later genetic analysis, and the association was replicated in an independent cohort. In a later genetic analysis, fewer N-insertions in productive TCRs were reported among donors in an Asian-associated ancestry cluster than the roughly 640-donor mean. A later analysis found that HLA-associated TCR beta chains were more clonally expanded and had lower generation probabilities than equally common non-associated chains. An earlier analysis of roughly 570 of the donors showed that most TCR beta V segments appeared in productive rearrangements either about 87% or about 30% of the time, which broadly matched IMGT annotations. Cytomegalovirus status was reported to be diagnosed by the classifier with high specificity and sensitivity in both the original and validation cohorts. The authors suggested that the approach could potentially be extended to other disease states and immunological phenotypes. A group of highly shared sequence variants was considered likely to be a technical artifact of the sequencing pipeline. At a false discovery rate of 0.05, a later analysis linked 15,000 to 20,000 TCR beta sequences to specific HLA alleles. While some public TCRs were present in many individuals, most TCR sequences turned up only very rarely across donors. The earlier analysis of 450 to 700 of the donors excluded some 16 rarely observed V segments, including chromosome 9 orphons, because counts were too low. In a later analysis, most CMV-associated TCR beta chains were found to appear HLA-restricted, with HLA associations seemingly driven largely by CMV exposure. Three of the identified cytomegalovirus-associated TCR beta chains were confirmed in vitro to be specific for cytomegalovirus antigens. In this cohort, only TCR beta chains were sequenced, and detectable features were limited by the absence of alpha or paired-chain data. Several of the top co-occurrence clusters appeared to be linked to parvovirus B19, influenza, CMV and Epstein-Barr virus, according to a later analysis. Some IMGT-functional V segments, including TRBV6-2 and TRBV6-3, could not be told apart with the 87-base-pair reads, so those segments were excluded. The only immune exposure information available for the cohort was CMV serostatus. A later analysis found that TCR association rates varied across HLA loci, with DRB1 alleles showing the most associated TCRs and HLA-C alleles the fewest. The presence/absence analyses assumed that sequencing depth was roughly uniform across donors, and that assumption may not be true. When HLA alleles, especially DR and DQ, strongly co-occurred, TCR associations were difficult to assign to individual alleles. Because some donors lacked HLA typing at each locus, the association tests relied only on the typed subset. The study listed 164 TCR beta chains as associated with cytomegalovirus. A further reported finding was that TCR beta sequences accurately predicted the HLA-A and HLA-B alleles for most subjects in the first cohort. Correlated functional status among segregating V segments might reflect linkage disequilibrium, but an unknown experimental factor could not be ruled out.

In total, 500 to 700 healthy bone marrow donors made up the cohort. At the time of sampling, every cohort member was nominally healthy, though immune exposures that went unrecorded were likely present. The donor tested CMV seronegative and was one of the 352 seronegative cohort members. Each donor provided a peripheral blood sample, and peripheral blood mononuclear cells were used for TCR beta sequencing. Genomic DNA was extracted from the blood cell samples with the Qiagen DNeasy Blood Extraction Kit. In the case of this clone: No cognate antigen has been identified for it. No base quality values were provided; no much bigger clone lies one nucleotide off.

Libraries were prepared through the immunoSEQ multiplex PCR assay. A mixture of 60 forward primers for TCR Vbeta segments and 13 reverse primers for TCR Jbeta segments was used in the multiplex PCR. The CDR3 region of rearranged TCR beta genes was amplified from genomic DNA by a multiplex PCR assay. The Illumina HiSeq System was used to sequence the amplified TCR beta libraries as 87-base-pair reads. Per the source publication's procedure: A later analysis counted 75 million to 100 million unique TCR beta chains across the 640 or so repertoires, and around 9.9 million of these chains were shared by at least two donors. Raw reads were error-corrected and collapsed into unique sequences by a nearest-neighbor algorithm in which closely related sequences were merged to remove PCR and sequencing errors. To assign V, D and J gene segments, CDR3 sequences were aligned to IMGT reference sequences. Each retained sequence needed at least a six-nucleotide match to both a V gene segment and a J gene segment. Rearrangements were called productive when the CDR3 lacked stop codons and stayed in frame with V and J; all others were non-productive. CDR3 was defined by IMGT convention, running from the second conserved V-encoded cysteine to the conserved J-encoded phenylalanine. In an earlier analysis of more than 550 of the donors, sequences lacking an unambiguous match to a single V gene segment were excluded. In an earlier analysis of around 600 of the donors, V segments were called functional above 56.7% productive rearrangements and were called segregating when the between-donor standard deviation exceeded 5%. To diagnose cytomegalovirus status from the catalog of TCR beta chain sequences, a statistical classification framework was built. A later analysis assigned V and J genes by comparing TCR nucleotide sequences with IMGT/GENE-DB human TR gene sequences. A later analysis assigned CDR3 sequences and most-parsimonious VDJ recombination scenarios with the TCRdist pipeline. A later analysis defined each TCR beta chain by its CDR3 amino acid sequence plus V-gene family, and excluded reads lacking a unique V-gene family. A later analysis removed 550 to 700 highly shared, low-generation-probability nucleotide sequences to deal with suspected cross-contamination and a sequencing artifact. In a later analysis, a clonal expansion index for each public chain was calculated from normalized within-repertoire ranks of inferred template counts. In a later analysis, generation probabilities were computed using a VDJ recombination model fitted to out-of-frame rearrangements, and the results were checked against IGoR. In a later analysis, TCR-TCR, TCR-HLA and TCR-CMV co-occurrence was scored with hypergeometric tests, and a repertoire-size bias correction was applied to TCR pairs. A later analysis estimated false discovery rates by permuting HLA or CMV assignments 20 times. In a later analysis, co-occurring TCRs were grouped with DBSCAN, and TCRdist sequence similarity was added when clustering was performed within HLA-allele-positive subsets. Repertoires with fewer than 30,000 or more than 120,000 public chains, plus five repertoires with anomalous nucleotide sharing, were excluded from co-occurrence clustering. Not all clones reach the TCRdb copy of this immuneACCESS table, which keeps in-frame sequences only. Checked studies attribute under half of the gap to unresolved V genes and leave the rest unexplained. V and J calls and clone size follow that table, whereas D and trimming were derived from the DNA. Across this sample there are fewer than 250,000 clones, with about 80% seen only once. 0.85% to 1.4% of the sample lies in the top ten.

CDR1 LGHNA and CDR2 YSLEER are derived from the germline V gene. At the junction V is shortened by 0 bases and J by 5 bases; bases outside the gene matches: 9. The CDR3 runs 17 residues from the cysteine to the phenylalanine. The CDR3 DNA has 51 bases and is translated from base 1. The chain employs TRBV4-3 and TRBJ2-7, with 11 bases aligning to TRBD2. The TCR originated in a woman aged 40 to 50 in good health and CMV-seronegative. Specimen: PBMCs. The bases read TGCGCCAGCAGCCAAGATCCCAGACTAGCGGGAAGCGACGAGCAGTACTTC. It codes for CASSQDPRLAGSDEQYF.